This record concerns one T cell receptor (beta chain) sequence. These data come from a study of glioma-infiltrating T cells after dendritic cell vaccination. Across the study: Patients had newly diagnosed or recurrent glioblastoma and received dendritic cell vaccines.

Data came from immunoSEQ multiplex PCR; TCRdb stores just in-frame clones and leaves some out. The sample includes fewer than 25,000 clones, 75% to 85% seen only once; the top ten take under 40%. V lost 7 bases and J lost 1; bases outside the gene matches: 13. There are 17 residues in the CDR3. In germline, CDR1 is SGHAT, CDR2 FQNNGV. Sequencing used blood, obtained before dendritic cell vaccination. The TCR comes from a human donor with glioblastoma. The chain links TRBV11-2 to TRBJ1-5; 7 bases align to TRBD1. CDR3 region: CASTLRVSQGSNQPQHF. DNA for the CDR3: TGTGCCAGCACCCTACGGGTTTCACAGGGGAGCAATCAGCCCCAGCATTTT.